These T cell receptor beta chains were read from a single sample in a study of T cell changes during pregnancy in multiple sclerosis. Produced via immunoSEQ multiplex PCR; TCRdb's table is partial and in-frame only. This sample yields approximately 92,000 clones, of which 85% to 95% are seen a single time; about 2.6% belongs to the top ten. Sequencing was performed on peripheral blood, taken in the first trimester of pregnancy. These receptors all come from a female donor with multiple sclerosis, enrolled in a pregnancy study. Both conserved end residues are part of each CDR3. The D gene is left open where the match is weak. Expanded clones get a size class; other rows say once, few or many, or leave the size out.

v_gene: TRBV6-6
d_gene: .
abundance: .
j_gene: TRBJ1-2
CDR3nt: TGTGCCAGCAGCACGCTGGAGGGGTATGGCTACACCTTC
CDR3aa: CASSTLEGYGYTF

v_gene: TRBV30
d_gene: .
abundance: once
j_gene: TRBJ1-2
CDR3nt: TGTGCCTGGAGTGAAAATCGCCCAGGGAACTATGGCTACACCTTC
CDR3aa: CAWSENRPGNYGYTF

v_gene: TRBV4-1
d_gene: .
abundance: .
j_gene: TRBJ2-2
CDR3nt: TGCGCCAGCAGCCAAGCTCTGGGCCCCAGCGGGGAGCTGTTTTTT
CDR3aa: CASSQALGPSGELFF

v_gene: TRBV4-1
d_gene: .
abundance: .
j_gene: TRBJ2-1
CDR3nt: TGCGCCAGCAGCCAAGGATCGGGATTGAACTACAATGAGCAGTTCTTC
CDR3aa: CASSQGSGLNYNEQFF

v_gene: TRBV6-1
d_gene: .
abundance: few
j_gene: TRBJ1-4
CDR3nt: TGTGCCAGCAGCCGCAGGGGAGGGGATGAAAAACTGTTTTTT
CDR3aa: CASSRRGGDEKLFF

v_gene: TRBV5-5
d_gene: .
abundance: .
j_gene: TRBJ2-7
CDR3nt: TGTGCCAGCAGCCTGGATCGGGGGGAGCAGTACTTC
CDR3aa: CASSLDRGEQYF

v_gene: TRBV18
d_gene: .
abundance: .
j_gene: TRBJ2-1
CDR3nt: TGTGCCAGCTCACCGACCTCCGGGTCTTACAATGAGCAGTTCTTC
CDR3aa: CASSPTSGSYNEQFF

v_gene: TRBV28
d_gene: .
abundance: .
j_gene: TRBJ2-1
CDR3nt: TGTGCCAGCAGTTTCGGCGGGACCGGATACAATGAGCAGTTCTTC
CDR3aa: CASSFGGTGYNEQFF

v_gene: TRBV5-1
d_gene: TRBD1
abundance: .
j_gene: TRBJ2-2
CDR3nt: TGCGCCAGCAGCTCCAAAGGGGGACAGGGGGCGCTTGAGACCGGGGAGCTGTTTTTT
CDR3aa: CASSSKGGQGALETGELFF

v_gene: TRBV4-2
d_gene: TRBD1
abundance: .
j_gene: TRBJ2-6
CDR3nt: TGTGCCAGCAGCCATGGGACAGGGTCTGGGGCCAACGTCCTGACTTTC
CDR3aa: CASSHGTGSGANVLTF

v_gene: TRBV7-3
d_gene: .
abundance: .
j_gene: TRBJ2-1
CDR3nt: TGTGCCAGCAGCTTAAGTGGTCTAAGCACTTACAATGAGCAGTTCTTC
CDR3aa: CASSLSGLSTYNEQFF

v_gene: TRBV2
d_gene: TRBD2
abundance: .
j_gene: TRBJ2-2
CDR3nt: TGTGCCAGCAGGGGTCTAGCGGGCATGGCCGGGGAGCTGTTTTTT
CDR3aa: CASRGLAGMAGELFF

v_gene: TRBV5-1
d_gene: .
abundance: once
j_gene: TRBJ2-5
CDR3nt: TGCGCCAGCAGCCGGGTAGCGGACCAAGAGACCCAGTACTTC
CDR3aa: CASSRVADQETQYF

v_gene: TRBV6-6
d_gene: .
abundance: .
j_gene: TRBJ2-7
CDR3nt: TGTGCCAGCAGCCCCCCAGGGAGGAACTACGAGCAGTACTTC
CDR3aa: CASSPPGRNYEQYF

v_gene: TRBV9
d_gene: .
abundance: .
j_gene: TRBJ2-5
CDR3nt: TGTGCCAGCAGCGTAGGTCTAGTAGAGACCCAGTACTTC
CDR3aa: CASSVGLVETQYF

v_gene: TRBV19
d_gene: TRBD2
abundance: once
j_gene: TRBJ2-1
CDR3nt: TGTGCCAGTAGCCGGACTAGCTCCCACAATGAGCAGTTCTTC
CDR3aa: CASSRTSSHNEQFF

v_gene: TRBV6-6
d_gene: TRBD2
abundance: .
j_gene: TRBJ2-7
CDR3nt: TGTGCCAGCAGGTTCGAACCGGGGGGGACCGACGAGCAGTACTTC
CDR3aa: CASRFEPGGTDEQYF

v_gene: TRBV19
d_gene: .
abundance: .
j_gene: TRBJ1-4
CDR3nt: TGTGCCAGTAGTATACTCAGGAATACTAATGAAAAACTGTTTTTT
CDR3aa: CASSILRNTNEKLFF

v_gene: TRBV7-6
d_gene: .
abundance: .
j_gene: TRBJ2-7
CDR3nt: TGTGCCAGCAGCTTAGAGCCCGGTTGGAGCGACGAGCAGTACTTC
CDR3aa: CASSLEPGWSDEQYF

v_gene: TRBV27
d_gene: .
abundance: once
j_gene: TRBJ2-2
CDR3nt: TGTGCCAGCAGTTTAGACGGTTTCGGGACACTGAACACCGGGGAGCTGTTTTTT
CDR3aa: CASSLDGFGTLNTGELFF

v_gene: TRBV2
d_gene: .
abundance: .
j_gene: TRBJ1-2
CDR3nt: TGTGCCAGCAGGCCCACAGGGAATGGCTACACCTTC
CDR3aa: CASRPTGNGYTF

v_gene: TRBV29-1
d_gene: .
abundance: .
j_gene: TRBJ2-1
CDR3nt: TGCAGCGTTGGATTAGCTGAGCAGTTCTTC
CDR3aa: CSVGLAEQFF

v_gene: TRBV27
d_gene: TRBD2
abundance: .
j_gene: TRBJ2-1
CDR3nt: TGTGCCACCGGACTAGCCCGTTACAATGAGCAGTTCTTC
CDR3aa: CATGLARYNEQFF

v_gene: TRBV29-1
d_gene: .
abundance: .
j_gene: TRBJ1-2
CDR3nt: TGCAGCGTCTTTTCCGGGACAACTAACTATGGCTACACCTTC
CDR3aa: CSVFSGTTNYGYTF

v_gene: TRBV5-1
d_gene: TRBD1
abundance: .
j_gene: TRBJ2-1
CDR3nt: TGCGCCAGCAGCTTGGGACAGGGGTATGAGCAGTTCTTC
CDR3aa: CASSLGQGYEQFF